This TCR beta chain comes out of a study of T cells after yellow fever vaccination. The length of the CDR3 is 15 residues. V lost 5 bases to trimming and J lost 10 bases, with 20 bases between them. Germline V gene sequence: CDR1 MDHEN, CDR2 SYDVKM. TCRdb re-called the 5' RACE reads through MiXCR, storing one row per CDR3 protein. The top ten hold about 22% of the sample, which has a few hundred thousand distinct CDR3 sequences, 4.1% seen once. This chain joins TRBV28 and TRBJ2-2; D may correspond to TRBD1 or TRBD2 (5 bases each). The clonotype was recovered from a man aged 18 to 29 who received the YFV17D yellow fever vaccine. The sequencing here drew on PBMCs, taken 5 days after the yellow fever booster vaccination. The CDR3 region is CASSARALLGEELFF. The CDR3 nucleotides read TGTGCCAGCAGTGCCCGGGCCCTACTAGGGGAGGAGCTGTTTTTT.